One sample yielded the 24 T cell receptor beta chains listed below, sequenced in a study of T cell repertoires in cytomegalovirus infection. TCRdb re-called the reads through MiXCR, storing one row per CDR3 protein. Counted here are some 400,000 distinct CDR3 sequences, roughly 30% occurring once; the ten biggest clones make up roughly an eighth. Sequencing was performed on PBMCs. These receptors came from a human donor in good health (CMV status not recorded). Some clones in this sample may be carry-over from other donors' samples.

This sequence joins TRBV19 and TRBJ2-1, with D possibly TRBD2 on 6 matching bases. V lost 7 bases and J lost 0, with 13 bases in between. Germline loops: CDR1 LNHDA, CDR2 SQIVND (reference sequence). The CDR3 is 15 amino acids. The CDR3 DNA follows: TGTGCCAGTACCCCGGGAGCGGGCTCCTACAATGAGCAGTTCTTC. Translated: CASTPGAGSYNEQFF.

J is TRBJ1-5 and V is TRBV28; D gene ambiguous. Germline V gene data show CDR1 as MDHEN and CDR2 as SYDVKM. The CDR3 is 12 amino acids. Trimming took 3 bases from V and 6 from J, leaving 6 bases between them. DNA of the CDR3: TGTGCCAGCAGTTTGGTATCTCAGCCCCAGCATTTT. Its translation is CASSLVSQPQHF.

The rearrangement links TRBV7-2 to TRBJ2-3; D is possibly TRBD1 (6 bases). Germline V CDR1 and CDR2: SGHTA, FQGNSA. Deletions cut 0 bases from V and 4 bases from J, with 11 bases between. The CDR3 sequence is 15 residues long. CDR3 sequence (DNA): TGTGCCAGCAGCTTAGCAGCTGGGGGCCCAGATACGCAGTATTTT. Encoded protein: CASSLAAGGPDTQYF.

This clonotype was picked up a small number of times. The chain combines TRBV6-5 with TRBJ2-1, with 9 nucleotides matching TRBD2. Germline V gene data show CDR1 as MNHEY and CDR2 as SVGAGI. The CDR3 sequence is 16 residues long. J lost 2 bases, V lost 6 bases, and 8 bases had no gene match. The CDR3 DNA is TGTGCCAGCAGCAAAACAGCGGGGGGCGCCTACAATGAGCAGTTCTTC. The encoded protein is CASSKTAGGAYNEQFF.

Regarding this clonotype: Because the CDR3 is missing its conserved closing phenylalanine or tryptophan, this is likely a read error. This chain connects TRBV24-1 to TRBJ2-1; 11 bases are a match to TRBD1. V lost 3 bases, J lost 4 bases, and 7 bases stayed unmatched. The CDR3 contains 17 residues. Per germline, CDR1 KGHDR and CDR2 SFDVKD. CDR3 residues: CATSDRLGTGGYNEQFL. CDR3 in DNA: TGTGCCACCAGTGATCGACTCGGGACAGGGGGGTACAATGAGCAGTTCTTA.

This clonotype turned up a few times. DNA of the CDR3: TGTGCCAGCAGCCTTTTCGGGGCAGGGCTAGAGACCCAGTACTTC. Translated: CASSLFGAGLETQYF. This chain uses TRBV7-3 with TRBJ2-5, with D possibly called TRBD1 or TRBD2 (5 bases each). CDR3 size: 15 residues. V shed 5 bases and J shed 4 bases, with 17 bases lying between them. CDR1 is SGHTA and CDR2 is FQGTGA in the germline V gene.

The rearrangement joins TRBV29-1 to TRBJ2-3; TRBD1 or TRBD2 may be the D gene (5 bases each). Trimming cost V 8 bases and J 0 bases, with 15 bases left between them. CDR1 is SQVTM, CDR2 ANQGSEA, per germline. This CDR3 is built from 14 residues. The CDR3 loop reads CSHLRGGSTDTQYF. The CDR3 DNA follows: TGCAGCCATCTACGTGGGGGAAGCACAGATACGCAGTATTTT.

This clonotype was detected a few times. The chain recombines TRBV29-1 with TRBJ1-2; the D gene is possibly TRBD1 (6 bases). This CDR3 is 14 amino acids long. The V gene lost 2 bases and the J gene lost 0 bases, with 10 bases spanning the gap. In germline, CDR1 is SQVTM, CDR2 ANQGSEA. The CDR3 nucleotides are TGCAGCGTTGAAAACGGACAGCCTAACTATGGCTACACCTTC. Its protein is CSVENGQPNYGYTF.

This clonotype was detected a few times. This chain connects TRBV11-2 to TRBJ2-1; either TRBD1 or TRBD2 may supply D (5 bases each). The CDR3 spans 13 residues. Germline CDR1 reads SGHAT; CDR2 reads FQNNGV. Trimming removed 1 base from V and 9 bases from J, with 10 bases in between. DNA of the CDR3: TGTGCCAGCAGCTTAGTTCCGGGGACTGAGCAGTTCTTC. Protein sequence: CASSLVPGTEQFF.

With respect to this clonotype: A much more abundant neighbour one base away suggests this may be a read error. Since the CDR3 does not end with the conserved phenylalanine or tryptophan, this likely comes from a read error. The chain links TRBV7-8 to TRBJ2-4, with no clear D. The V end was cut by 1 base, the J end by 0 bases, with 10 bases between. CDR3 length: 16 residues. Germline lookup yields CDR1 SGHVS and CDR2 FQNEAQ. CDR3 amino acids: CASSLVSWSAKNIQYS. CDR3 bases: TGTGCCAGCAGCTTAGTATCGTGGTCAGCCAAAAACATTCAGTACTCC.

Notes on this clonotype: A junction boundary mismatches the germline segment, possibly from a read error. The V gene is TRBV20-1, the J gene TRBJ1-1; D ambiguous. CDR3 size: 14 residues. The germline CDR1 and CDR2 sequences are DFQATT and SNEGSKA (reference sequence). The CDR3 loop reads CIASGQTMNTEAFF. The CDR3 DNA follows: TGCATTGCTAGTGGTCAGACAATGAACACTGAAGCTTTCTTT.

The DNA for the CDR3 is TGTGCCAGCAGTGAACAGATTGGGCCTGAAAAACTGTTTTTT. Translating gives CASSEQIGPEKLFF. The rearrangement links TRBV6-5 to TRBJ1-4; D call uncertain. CDR3 size: 14 residues. V lost 5 bases and J lost 7, with 14 bases in between. The germline V gene encodes CDR1 MNHEY and CDR2 SVGAGI.

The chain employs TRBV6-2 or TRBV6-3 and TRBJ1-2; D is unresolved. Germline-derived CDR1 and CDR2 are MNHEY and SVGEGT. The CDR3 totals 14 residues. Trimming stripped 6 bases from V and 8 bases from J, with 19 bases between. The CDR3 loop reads CASSPQDPGSGYTF. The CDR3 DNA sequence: TGTGCCAGCAGCCCCCAGGACCCCGGCTCGGGCTACACCTTC.

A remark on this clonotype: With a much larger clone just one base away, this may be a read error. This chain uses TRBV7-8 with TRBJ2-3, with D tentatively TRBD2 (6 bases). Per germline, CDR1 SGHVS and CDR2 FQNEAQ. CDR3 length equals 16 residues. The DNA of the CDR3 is TGTACCAGCAGCTTAGCGGTAGTGATAAACACAGATACGCAGTATTTT. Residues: CTSSLAVVINTDTQYF.

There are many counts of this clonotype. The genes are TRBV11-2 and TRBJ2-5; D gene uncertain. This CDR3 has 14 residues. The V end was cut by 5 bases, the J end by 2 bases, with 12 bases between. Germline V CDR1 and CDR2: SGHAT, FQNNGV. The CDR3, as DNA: TGTGCCAGCAGCGTGGGCGGCAGACAAGAGACCCAGTACTTC. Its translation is CASSVGGRQETQYF.

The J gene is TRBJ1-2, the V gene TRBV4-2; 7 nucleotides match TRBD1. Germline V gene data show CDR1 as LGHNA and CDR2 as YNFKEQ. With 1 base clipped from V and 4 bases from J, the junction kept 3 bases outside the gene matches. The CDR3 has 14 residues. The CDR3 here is CASSQVAGGYGYTF. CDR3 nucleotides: TGTGCCAGCAGCCAAGTCGCAGGGGGCTATGGCTACACCTTC.

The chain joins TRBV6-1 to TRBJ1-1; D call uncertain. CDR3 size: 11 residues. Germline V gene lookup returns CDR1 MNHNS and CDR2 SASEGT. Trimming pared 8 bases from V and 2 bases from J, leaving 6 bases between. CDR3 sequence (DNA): TGTGCCAGCCGATCTAACACTGAAGCTTTCTTT. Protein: CASRSNTEAFF.

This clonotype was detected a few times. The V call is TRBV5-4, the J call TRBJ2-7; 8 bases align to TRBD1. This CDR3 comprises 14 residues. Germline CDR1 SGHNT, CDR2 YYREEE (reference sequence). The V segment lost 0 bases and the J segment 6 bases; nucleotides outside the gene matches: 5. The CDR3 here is CASSLEQGASEQYF. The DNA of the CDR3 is TGTGCCAGCAGCTTGGAGCAGGGGGCTTCCGAGCAGTACTTC.

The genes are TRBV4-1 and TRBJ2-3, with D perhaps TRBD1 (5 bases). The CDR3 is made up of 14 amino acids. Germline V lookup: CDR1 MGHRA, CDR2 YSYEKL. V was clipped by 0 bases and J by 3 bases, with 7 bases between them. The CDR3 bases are TGCGCCAGCAGCCAAGATTGGACAACAGATACGCAGTATTTT. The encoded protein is CASSQDWTTDTQYF.

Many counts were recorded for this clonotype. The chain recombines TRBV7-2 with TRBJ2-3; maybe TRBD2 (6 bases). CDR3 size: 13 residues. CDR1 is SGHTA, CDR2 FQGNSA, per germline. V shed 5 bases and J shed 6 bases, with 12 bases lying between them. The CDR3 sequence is CASSNQGRDTQYF. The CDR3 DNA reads TGTGCCAGCAGCAACCAAGGGAGGGATACGCAGTATTTT.

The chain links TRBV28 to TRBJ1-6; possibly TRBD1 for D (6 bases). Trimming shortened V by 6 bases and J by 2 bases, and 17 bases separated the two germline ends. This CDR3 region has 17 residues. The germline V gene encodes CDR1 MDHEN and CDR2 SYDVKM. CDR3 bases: TGTGCCAGCAGCTCCACAGGGAAGGGGCCCTATAATTCACCCCTCCACTTT. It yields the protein CASSSTGKGPYNSPLHF.

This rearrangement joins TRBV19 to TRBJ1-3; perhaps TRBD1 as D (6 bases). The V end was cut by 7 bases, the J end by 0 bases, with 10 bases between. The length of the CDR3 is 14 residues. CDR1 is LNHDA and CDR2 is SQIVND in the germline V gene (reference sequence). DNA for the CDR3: TGTGCCAGTAACAGGGAAATCTCTGGAAACACCATATATTTT. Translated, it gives CASNREISGNTIYF.

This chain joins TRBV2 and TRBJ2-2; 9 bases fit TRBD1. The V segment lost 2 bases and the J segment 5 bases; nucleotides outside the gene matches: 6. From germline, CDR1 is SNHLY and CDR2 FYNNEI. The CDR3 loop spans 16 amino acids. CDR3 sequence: CASSEQGTGSTGELFF. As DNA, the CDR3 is TGTGCCAGCAGTGAACAGGGGACAGGGAGTACCGGGGAGCTGTTTTTT.

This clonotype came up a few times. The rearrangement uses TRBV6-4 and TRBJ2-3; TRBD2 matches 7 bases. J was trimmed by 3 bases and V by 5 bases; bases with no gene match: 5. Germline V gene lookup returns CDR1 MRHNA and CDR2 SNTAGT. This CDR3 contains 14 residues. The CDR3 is CASSTGGGTDTQYF. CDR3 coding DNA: TGTGCCAGCAGTACGGGCGGGGGAACAGATACGCAGTATTTT.